Given below is one TCR beta chain in context. The table lists this clonotype with many counts. Its antigen is still unknown. Within one base of it there is no much larger clone, and no base qualities were kept. PBMCs were isolated by Ficoll-Paque density gradient centrifugation. The data belong to a study of T-cell memory formation after mild COVID-19 (dated by TCRdb to the early 2020s). For the study in its entirety: Most TCR sequence clusters were specific to one of the two donors. Two young, previously healthy adult volunteers, one female and one male, were included in the cohort. In a couple of donors, T-cell clones that expanded and contracted after mild COVID-19 were followed by sequencing TCRalpha and TCRbeta repertoires longitudinally. Study-wide conclusions, independent of this receptor: Only two mild cases were covered by the study, and larger cohorts that include severe cases with pre-infection samples were considered necessary. Contracting CD4+ clones were located mainly in the CM and EM memory subsets, whereas CD8+ clones were found to be enriched in EMRA. From day 15 to 85, contracting clones showed balanced CD4/CD8 phenotypes, whereas a second wave of clones that expanded from day 15 to 37 leaned towards CD4+. SARS-CoV-2 specificity of the second-wave clones peaking on day 37 was not confirmed. Some responding clones were detected in pre-infection memory, which suggested that pre-existing cross-reactive memory T cells had joined the SARS-CoV-2 response.

The CDR3 has 12 amino acids, counting the end cysteine and phenylalanine. Here the CDR3 DNA is all that survives: 36 bases in frame from base 1. According to the germline V gene, CDR1 reads SGHRS and CDR2 reads YFSETQ. Relative to germline, V is 4 bases shorter and J is 1 base shorter, with 5 bases between their ends. Sequencing relied on an Illumina NovaSeq 6000. cDNA libraries for TCRalpha and TCRbeta were prepared by 5'RACE using constant-segment primers, with sample barcodes and unique molecular identifiers added. RNA was extracted from every sample with Trizol reagent. Library amplification was performed in two PCR steps, and a second sample barcode and Illumina TruSeq adapters were introduced in the second step. Libraries were sequenced on an Illumina NovaSeq with 2 x 150 bp paired-end reads. Concerning the study's data processing: The reads were demultiplexed and collapsed into UMI-guided consensus sequences using migec v1.2.7. Using mixcr v2.1.11, UMI consensuses were aligned to TRA and TRB V and J templates and then assembled into clonotypes. A clonotype was counted as expanded or contracted only when both edgeR and NoisET called the clonotype significant, with the noise models trained on biological replicates. For edgeR calls, a false discovery rate-adjusted p below 0.01 and a log2 fold-change threshold of 1 were applied. As an exploratory analysis of dynamics, max-normalized trajectories of the 1000 most abundant clonotypes were examined by PCA with hierarchical clustering. The CD4 or CD8 phenotype of responding clones was assigned using the separately sequenced CD4+ and CD8+ repertoires. TCRdb ran its own pipeline on the public reads, namely fastp trimming at Q25 and MiXCR clone calling, and kept in-frame beta chains. Identical CDR3 protein sequences are pooled into one entry, listed with their most common genes and DNA. The V and J calls were not made by the authors but by TCRdb's processing. In this sample the table shows about 430,000 distinct CDR3 sequences, 20% to 25% of which occur a single time. The ten top clones hold 8.5% to 9% of the sample.

The TCR originated in an adult woman who had mild COVID-19 (a few samples of this study predate the infection). The sample titles of this study are shuffled in the database, so cell type and time point are left out; the donor was told from shared clones. Rearrangement joined TRBV5-1 to TRBJ2-5, with the D call tentatively TRBD1 or TRBD2, each fitting 5 bases. Material for sequencing was PBMCs or a T cell subset sorted from them (not recorded which). The CDR3 corresponds to CASSGTQETQYF. The DNA sequence reads TGCGCCAGCAGCGGGACCCAAGAGACCCAGTACTTC.